This T cell receptor beta chain is from a study of T cells in Graves' hyperthyroidism and ophthalmopathy (dated by TCRdb to the late 2010s). For context, the study as a whole: Peripheral blood was collected at initial diagnosis, before any treatment. TCR V-J signatures able to tell the groups apart were searched for in a discovery cohort of 100 patients, of whom approximately 40 had Graves' ophthalmopathy and about 55 had stable Graves' hyperthyroidism. An independent validation cohort of around 20 hyperthyroidism patients and over 15 patients who later progressed to ophthalmopathy tested prospective prediction of ophthalmopathy. The 100 discovery patients were randomly divided into training and test sets at a 7:3 ratio. In roughly six Graves' hyperthyroidism patients, the study also compared T-cell repertoires from thyroid tissue with T-cell repertoires from blood. After sampling, hyperthyroidism patients received methimazole starting at 30 mg daily, and ophthalmopathy patients received high-dose intravenous methylprednisolone. The paper reports TCR Vbeta CDR3 sequencing of roughly 140 peripheral blood samples: 43 ophthalmopathy, fewer than 85 hyperthyroidism and approximately 17 progressor patients.

Findings and caveats that apply to the study as a whole: Ophthalmopathy was separated from stable hyperthyroidism by a 13 V-J signature model, with around 90% sensitivity and about 84% specificity obtained in cross-validation and 80%/75% obtained in testing. In validation, progression to ophthalmopathy was predicted by the model with 70.59% sensitivity and 72.22% specificity, a median of around 5.9 months before onset. Most expanded thyroid clonotypes (frequency above 0.001) were also found in blood, which suggests that blood repertoires may mirror thyroid immune responses. No statistical method was used to fix the sample size in advance, and group allocation was not hidden from the investigators.

Amplification of TCR beta CDR3 regions was carried out from RNA transcripts. For the first round of RT-PCR on the TCR CDR3, the HTBI primer set was used together with the Qiagen OneStep RT-PCR kit. A second multiplex PCR round built the libraries, followed by size selection and purification. Paired-end sequencing of the libraries was performed with 100 bp reads on an Illumina HiSeq2000. Concerning the study's data processing: Raw data were processed with SOAPnuke, discarding reads with adapters, uncalled bases, mean Phred below 15, or no exact constant-primer or identifier match. COPE v1.2.5 was used to merge high-quality paired reads, and clonotypes were defined as unique nucleotide sequences. MiTCR v1.1 was used to align clonotypes to the IMGT TRBV, TRBD and TRBJ reference segments. The analysis was restricted to V-J combinations with a frequency above 0.0001, which together covered approximately 99% of the repertoires. A TCS score was defined as the ratio of F50 (clonal expansion) to E x V (chaos), with BLOSUM62-based TCRdist applied between CDR3 peptides within each V-J. Welch's t-statistics and random forest reduced 514 V-J features to 13, which were used in a naive Bayes classifier (R e1071). TCRdb reprocessed the public reads (quality trimming at Q25 with fastp, clone calling with MiXCR) and kept in-frame beta chains. Each entry is one CDR3 protein sequence, shown with its most common DNA and genes. TCRdb assigned the V and J calls; the authors' analysis was not used. This sample comprises approximately 700,000 distinct CDR3 sequences, approximately 16% of them detected only once. The ten largest clones represent around 7.7% of the sample.

A patient counted as having stable Graves' hyperthyroidism if no progression to ophthalmopathy occurred over 18 months of follow-up. Hyperthyroidism patients were newly diagnosed, with disease duration under 2 months, and aged 18 to 65 years. Patients with uncontrolled infections, other autoimmune diseases, pregnancy or lactation were excluded. Clinical symptoms, serum thyroxine and TRAb, thyroid ultrasound, and orbital computed tomography formed the basis for the diagnoses. PBMCs were separated from approximately 9.9 ml of fresh peripheral blood using Ficoll-Paque density gradient centrifugation. Total RNA was extracted using Trizol reagent, and RNA quality was assessed on an Agilent 2100 Bioanalyzer. This clonotype was observed at least ten times. Its antigen is unknown. Base qualities were left out, and no much larger clone turns up one base away. V ends up 7 bases short and J 1 base short, with an unmatched junction base count of 9. CDR1 and CDR2, per the germline V gene, are MDHEN and SYDVKM. The CDR3, from cysteine to phenylalanine, totals 15 residues. Left in the record is the CDR3 DNA by itself, 45 bases read in frame from the first base.

The rearrangement joined TRBV28 to TRBJ2-7, with 8 bases matching TRBD1. This TCR came from a man between 18 and 35 years old with Graves' hyperthyroidism. The sequencing input was blood. The nucleotides read TGTGCCAGCACCAAGACAGGGGACTTATCCTACGAGCAGTACTTC. This is translated as CASTKTGDLSYEQYF.